Below are 27 T cell receptor beta chains sequenced from a single sample in a study of post-analysis software for immune sequencing data. The study, taken as a whole, reports: The five TRBV segments detected at higher frequency in patients than in controls included TRBV5-6, TRBV5-1 and TRBV20-1.

Tagging with unique molecular identifiers was a feature of the TCR beta cDNA libraries. TCRdb re-analysed the PCR reads in MiXCR, keeping a single row per CDR3 protein. The table shows roughly 180,000 distinct CDR3 sequences, with 30% occurring only once. No antigen is known for these receptors. Source material: blood. These TCRs come from a girl between 10 and 17 years old with multiple sclerosis.

This clonotype occurred many times. This chain uses TRBV4-1 with TRBJ2-7; D is possibly TRBD2 (6 bases). Per germline, CDR1 MGHRA and CDR2 YSYEKL. CDR3 length: 13 amino acids. Trimming shortened V by 4 bases and J by 3 bases, and 10 bases separated the two germline ends. The CDR3 protein is CASSPLRGYEQYF. The CDR3 coding sequence is TGCGCCAGCAGCCCCCTGCGGGGCTACGAGCAGTACTTC.

The rearrangement uses TRBV7-9 and TRBJ2-7; no firm D call. Germline-derived CDR1 and CDR2 are SEHNR and FQNEAQ (reference sequence). V lost 5 bases and J lost 3, with 11 bases in between. The length of the CDR3 is 13 residues. The CDR3: CASSPRRVYEQYF. In DNA, the CDR3 is TGTGCCAGCAGCCCCCGGCGCGTCTACGAGCAGTACTTC.

The chain links TRBV19 to TRBJ1-2, with D perhaps matching TRBD1 (6 bases). Germline V CDR1 and CDR2: LNHDA, SQIVND (reference sequence). Trimming left V 5 bases short and J 9 bases short, with 25 bases between. This CDR3 is built from 16 residues. For the CDR3, the DNA is TGTGCCAGTAGTCCGAATCACAGGGAAAGACTGGGGAGCTACACCTTC. Translating it yields CASSPNHRERLGSYTF.

The sample holds many counts of this clonotype. The chain is built from TRBV6-5 and TRBJ1-1; a weak D match, TRBD1 (5 bases). Germline V lookup: CDR1 MNHEY, CDR2 SVGAGI. The CDR3 is made up of 13 amino acids. Trimming removed 2 bases at V and 6 bases at J, with 10 bases between. CDR3 sequence (DNA): TGTGCCAGCAGTTACCGGGGGGTCGCTGAAGCTTTCTTT. It yields the protein CASSYRGVAEAFF.

Regarding this clonotype: A much larger clone differs by one base, so this may be a read error. The J gene is TRBJ2-5, the V gene TRBV12-3 or TRBV12-4; 10 bases map to TRBD2. The CDR3 extends over 14 amino acids. The ends lost 7 bases at V and 1 base at J; junction bases unmatched: 3. The CDR3 here is CASTWTSGQETQYF. DNA for the CDR3: TGTGCCAGCACCTGGACTAGCGGCCAAGAGACCCAGTACTTC.

V and J are TRBV5-1 and TRBJ2-1, with TRBD1 matching over 10 bases. V lost 3 bases to trimming and J lost 7 bases; unmatched junction nucleotides: 7. Germline assignment: CDR1 SGHRS and CDR2 YFSETQ. CDR3 length: 15 residues. CDR3 amino acids: CASSSMDRGRNEQFF. In DNA, the CDR3 is TGCGCCAGCAGCTCGATGGACAGGGGGAGGAATGAGCAGTTCTTC. Combining the CDR3 with reference TRBV5-1 and TRBJ2-1 gives the whole variable domain KAGVTQTPRYLIKTRGQQVTLSCSPISGHRSVSWYQQTPGQGLQFLFEYFSETQRNKGNFPGRFSGRQFSNSRSEMNVSTLELGDSALYLCASSSMDRGRNEQFFGPGTRLTVL.

The chain uses TRBV4-1 and TRBJ1-4; 7 bases line up with TRBD1. The CDR3 runs 14 residues. V gave up 4 bases and J gave up 7 bases; unmatched junction bases: 6. Germline V gene data show CDR1 as MGHRA and CDR2 as YSYEKL. This CDR3 reads CASSRQGGREKLFF. Here the CDR3 DNA reads TGCGCCAGCAGCCGACAGGGCGGGCGTGAAAAACTGTTTTTT.

The chain's CDR3 is CASSSGARVDGMNQPQHF. The CDR3 DNA is TGTGCCAGCAGCTCCGGCGCCAGAGTCGATGGGATGAATCAGCCCCAGCATTTT. The genes are TRBV7-9 and TRBJ1-5, with unresolved D. There are 18 residues in the CDR3. Germline loops: CDR1 SEHNR, CDR2 FQNEAQ (reference sequence). V was pared by 4 bases and J by 4 bases, with 23 bases between.

The chain uses TRBV7-8 and TRBJ2-1; weak D call: TRBD2 (6 bases). This CDR3 is built from 18 residues. CDR1 is SGHVS and CDR2 is FQNEAQ in the germline V gene. V was trimmed by 4 bases and J by 5 bases, leaving 24 bases between them. The CDR3 coding sequence is TGTGCCAGCAGCTCCTCCGCGGGGCGGGATTACCCTAACAATGAGCAGTTCTTC. Encoded protein: CASSSSAGRDYPNNEQFF.

The rearrangement links TRBV25-1 to TRBJ2-5, with D maybe TRBD1 (5 bases). This CDR3 spans 14 amino acids. Per germline, CDR1 MGHDK and CDR2 SYGVNS. V lost 3 bases and J 11 bases, leaving 19 bases between the germline ends. The CDR3 here is CASSEFRADNEQYF. The CDR3 coding sequence is TGTGCCAGCAGTGAGTTCAGGGCTGACAATGAGCAGTACTTC.

This clonotype has a count of ten or more. The rearrangement links TRBV28 to TRBJ2-5; tentative D call: TRBD2 (6 bases). CDR3 length: 14 amino acids. CDR1 and CDR2 from the germline V gene are MDHEN and SYDVKM. The V end lost 5 bases, the J end lost 1 base, and 11 bases lay between the germline ends. The CDR3 nucleotides read TGTGCCAGCAGTGACCAGACTAGCCAAGAGACCCAGTACTTC. Translating gives CASSDQTSQETQYF.

Remarks on this clonotype: The junction and the germline gene differ at one end; a read error may be behind it. V and J are TRBV27 and TRBJ1-2; 8 bases match TRBD1. The CDR3 spans 15 residues. CDR1 MNHEY and CDR2 SMNVEV come from the germline V gene (reference sequence). Written as DNA, the CDR3 is TGTGCCAGCAGTTTACTCGGACAGGGTGGCTATGGCCACACCTTC. Its protein is CASSLLGQGGYGHTF.

The chain uses TRBV12-3 or TRBV12-4 and TRBJ2-3, with 14 bases aligning to TRBD2. V shed 4 bases, J shed 6 bases, and the junction held 6 bases outside the gene matches. The CDR3 loop spans 16 amino acids. CDR3 nucleotides: TGTGCCAGCAGTTCTGGGACTAGCGGGAGTCCCGATACGCAGTATTTT. Residues: CASSSGTSGSPDTQYF.

This clonotype was picked up a small number of times. This sequence joins TRBV20-1 and TRBJ1-5, with 7 bases matching TRBD1. The germline CDR1 and CDR2 sequences are DFQATT and SNEGSKA (reference sequence). CDR3 length: 15 residues. V gave up 3 bases and J gave up 3 bases; unmatched junction bases: 8. The CDR3 region is CSASGGGAYNQPQHF. CDR3 nucleotide sequence: TGCAGTGCTAGCGGAGGGGGCGCCTACAATCAGCCCCAGCATTTT.

Worth noting for this clonotype: Possible read error: a much larger clone is one base away. This sequence joins TRBV7-8 and TRBJ2-5; D gene uncertain. The length of the CDR3 is 12 residues. The V gene lost 1 base and the J gene lost 11 bases, with 11 bases spanning the gap. Per the germline V gene, CDR1 is SGHVS and CDR2 is FQNEAQ. In DNA, the CDR3 is TGTGCCAGCAGCTTAGGGTTAAGTGAGCAGTACTTC. This gives the protein CASSLGLSEQYF.

This clonotype came up a few times. This chain connects TRBV6-5 to TRBJ2-3; a weak D match, TRBD2 (5 bases). V dropped 6 bases and J dropped 4 bases, with 14 bases sitting between them. This CDR3 comprises 14 residues. Germline CDR1 is MNHEY and CDR2 is SVGAGI. CDR3 coding DNA: TGTGCCAGCAGCCCCCCCGGGGTGGCAGATACGCAGTATTTT. Residues: CASSPPGVADTQYF.

About this clonotype: A much bigger clone sits one base away, suggesting this may be a read error. The gene calls are TRBV5-6 and TRBJ2-3, with TRBD2 matching 13 bases. CDR1 and CDR2 from the germline V gene are SGHDT and YYEEEE. This CDR3 contains 13 residues. V trimming: 10 bases; J trimming: 6 bases; junction bases outside the gene matches: 5. The CDR3, as DNA: TGTGCCGGTGGACTAGCGGGAGTTGATACGCAGTATTTT. The encoded protein is CAGGLAGVDTQYF.

Comments on this clonotype: One end of the junction fails to match germline, which may point to a read error. The chain is built from TRBV5-6 and TRBJ2-1; TRBD2 matches at 11 bases. The CDR3 is made up of 17 amino acids. Looked up from germline, CDR1 is SGHDT and CDR2 is YYEEEE. This chain's CDR3 is CASSLVIAGGSYNGQFF. CDR3 bases: TGTGCCAGCAGCTTGGTTATAGCGGGAGGGTCCTACAATGGGCAGTTCTTC.

A note on this clonotype: Given a much more abundant clone one base away, this may be a read error. The J gene is TRBJ2-1, the V gene TRBV5-1; weak D call: TRBD2 (6 bases). From germline, CDR1 is SGHRS and CDR2 YFSETQ. The CDR3 sequence is 15 residues long. In DNA, the CDR3 is TGCGCCAGCAGCTTGGTGGGGGACTTTTCCAATGGGCAGTTCTTC. It specifies CASSLVGDFSNGQFF.

This clonotype was recorded many times. This chain connects TRBV7-2 to TRBJ2-3; 12 bases are a match to TRBD2. This CDR3 comprises 15 residues. Germline CDR1 is SGHTA and CDR2 is FQGNSA. The J segment lost 9 bases and the V segment lost 5 bases, leaving 9 bases of the junction unmatched. The CDR3 loop is CASSIRLAGEGTQYF. DNA of the CDR3: TGTGCCAGCAGCATTAGACTAGCGGGAGAGGGGACGCAGTATTTT.

This clonotype was recorded at least ten times. The rearrangement joins TRBV9 to TRBJ2-3; 10 bases map to TRBD2. After removal of 4 bases from V and 2 bases from J, the junction contained 7 bases not matched to a gene. Germline assignment: CDR1 SGDLS and CDR2 YYNGEE. The CDR3 has 16 amino acids. The CDR3 nucleotides read TGTGCCAGCAGCACAGGACTAGCGGCCTCCACAGATACGCAGTATTTT. Translation gives CASSTGLAASTDTQYF.

The rearrangement uses TRBV7-2 and TRBJ2-7, with TRBD1 as a possible D gene (6 bases). CDR1 and CDR2 (germline): SGHTA, FQGNSA. The V and J ends lost 5 bases and 3 bases respectively, with 14 bases between them. CDR3 size: 14 residues. The CDR3 DNA is TGTGCCAGCAGCATAGGAGCAGGGGACTACGAGCAGTACTTC. Encoded protein: CASSIGAGDYEQYF.

A few counts support this clonotype. The chain links TRBV6-5 to TRBJ2-7; unclear D gene. CDR3 size: 11 residues. CDR1 MNHEY and CDR2 SVGAGI come from the germline V gene. V was shortened by 2 bases and J by 7 bases, with 6 bases between the two germline ends. In DNA, the CDR3 is TGTGCCAGCAGTTACCACAATGAGCAGTACTTC. As protein: CASSYHNEQYF.

This clonotype came up a few times. This chain's CDR3 is CASSPGTYTEAFF. The CDR3, as DNA: TGCGCCAGCAGCCCTGGGACTTACACTGAAGCTTTCTTT. The rearrangement links TRBV4-1 to TRBJ1-1; tentatively, D is TRBD1 (5 bases). CDR1 is MGHRA and CDR2 is YSYEKL in the germline V gene. The CDR3 contains 13 residues. V lost 4 bases to trimming and J lost 3 bases, with 9 bases between them.

V gene TRBV7-6 combines with J gene TRBJ2-1; 7 bases are a match to TRBD2. Trimming took 5 bases from V and 9 from J; bases not matched to a gene: 22. The CDR3 contains 18 residues. Germline CDR1 SGHVS, CDR2 FNYEAQ. The CDR3 DNA sequence: TGTGCCAGCAGCCTCAGGGAGGGAGGGAGCGGCCTTTGCGGTGAGCAGTTCTTC. Protein product: CASSLREGGSGLCGEQFF. The variable domain in full, with the rest retrieved from reference TRBV7-6 and TRBJ2-1, is GAGVSQSPRYKVTKRGQDVALRCDPISGHVSLYWYRQALGQGPEFLTYFNYEAQQDKSGLPNDRFSAERPEGSISTLTIQRTEQRDSAMYRCASSLREGGSGLCGEQFFGPGTRLTVL.

With respect to this clonotype: A read error may produce the germline difference seen at one junction end. V and J are TRBV20-1 and TRBJ1-2; the match to TRBD1 covers 11 bases. Germline V lookup: CDR1 DFQATT, CDR2 SNEGSKA (reference sequence). The CDR3 is 16 amino acids. CDR3 DNA sequence: TGCAGTGCTAGAGTTAGATGGGACAGGGGGGGATATGGCCACACCTTC. Translating gives CSARVRWDRGGYGHTF.

The chain recombines TRBV3-1 with TRBJ1-5; D possibly corresponds to TRBD1 (6 bases). The CDR3 runs 17 residues. In germline, CDR1 is LGHDT, CDR2 YNNKEL (reference sequence). Trimming left V 1 base short and J 0 bases short, with 13 bases between. CDR3 DNA: TGTGCCAGCAGCCAAGGGCTTTCGACAGGTAGCAATCAGCCCCAGCATTTT. Residues: CASSQGLSTGSNQPQHF.